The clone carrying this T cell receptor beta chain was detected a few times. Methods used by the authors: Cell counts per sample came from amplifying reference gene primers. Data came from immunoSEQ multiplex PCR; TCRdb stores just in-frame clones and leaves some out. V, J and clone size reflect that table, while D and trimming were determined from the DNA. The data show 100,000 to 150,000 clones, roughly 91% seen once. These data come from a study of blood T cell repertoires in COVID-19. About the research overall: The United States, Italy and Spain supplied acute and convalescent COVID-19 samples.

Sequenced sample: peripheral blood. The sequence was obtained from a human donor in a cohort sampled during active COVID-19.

The CDR3 is CASSLRTSVYSYNEQFF. The CDR3 DNA reads TGTGCCAGCAGCTTAAGGACTAGCGTCTACTCCTACAATGAGCAGTTCTTC. This chain links TRBV7-9 with TRBJ2-1, with 9 bases aligning to TRBD2. Germline CDR1 reads SEHNR; CDR2 reads FQNEAQ (reference sequence). Trimming removed 2 bases from V and 0 bases from J; junction bases left unmatched: 5. This CDR3 comprises 17 residues. The variable domain in full, with the rest retrieved from reference TRBV7-9 and TRBJ2-1, is DTGVSQNPRHKITKRGQNVTFRCDPISEHNRLYWYRQTLGQGPEFLTYFQNEAQLEKSRLLSDRFSAERPKGSFSTLEIQRTEQGDSAMYLCASSLRTSVYSYNEQFFGPGTRLTVL.